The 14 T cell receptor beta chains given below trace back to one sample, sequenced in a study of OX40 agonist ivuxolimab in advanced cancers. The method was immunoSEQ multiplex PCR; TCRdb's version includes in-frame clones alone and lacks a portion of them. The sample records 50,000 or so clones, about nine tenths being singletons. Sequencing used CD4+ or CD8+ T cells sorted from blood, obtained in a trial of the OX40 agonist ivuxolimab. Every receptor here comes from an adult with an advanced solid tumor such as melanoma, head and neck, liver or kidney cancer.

The CDR3 reads CASTLGGYTF. Written as DNA, the CDR3 is TGTGCCAGCACCCTCGGTGGCTACACCTTC. The chain combines TRBV2 with TRBJ1-2, with D uncertain. CDR3 size: 10 residues. Between the trimmed V and J ends, which lost 7 bases and 7 bases, there was a span of 7 bases. CDR1 is SNHLY and CDR2 is FYNNEI in the germline V gene.

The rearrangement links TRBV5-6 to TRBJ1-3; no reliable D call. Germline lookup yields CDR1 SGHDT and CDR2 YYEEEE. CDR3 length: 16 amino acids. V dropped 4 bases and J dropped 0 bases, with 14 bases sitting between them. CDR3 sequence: CASSRTGIYSGNTIYF. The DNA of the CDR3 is TGTGCCAGCAGCAGAACCGGGATCTACTCTGGAAACACCATATATTTT. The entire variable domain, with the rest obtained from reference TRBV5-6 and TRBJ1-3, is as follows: DAGVTQSPTHLIKTRGQQVTLRCSPKSGHDTVSWYQQALGQGPQFIFQYYEEEERQRGNFPDRFSGHQFPNYSSELNVNALLLGDSALYLCASSRTGIYSGNTIYFGEGSWLTVV.

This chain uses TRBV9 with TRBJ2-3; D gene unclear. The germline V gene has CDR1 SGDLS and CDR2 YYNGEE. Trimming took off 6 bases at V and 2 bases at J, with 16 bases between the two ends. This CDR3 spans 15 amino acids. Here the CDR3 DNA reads TGTGCCAGCAATATAATCAGCGCCTCCACAGATACGCAGTATTTT. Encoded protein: CASNIISASTDTQYF.

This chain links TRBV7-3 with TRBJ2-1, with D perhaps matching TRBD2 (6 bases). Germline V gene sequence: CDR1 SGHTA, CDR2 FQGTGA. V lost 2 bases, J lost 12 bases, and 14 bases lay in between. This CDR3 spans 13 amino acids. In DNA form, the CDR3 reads TGTGCCAGCAGCTTAGAACCCGGGGGAAGGCAGTTCTTC. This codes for CASSLEPGGRQFF.

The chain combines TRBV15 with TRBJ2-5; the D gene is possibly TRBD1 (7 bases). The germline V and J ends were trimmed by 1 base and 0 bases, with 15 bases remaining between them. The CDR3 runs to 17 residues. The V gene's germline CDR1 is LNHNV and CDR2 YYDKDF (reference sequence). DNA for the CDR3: TGTGCCACCAGCAGAGTAGGAGGGACAGAGTACCAAGAGACCCAGTACTTC. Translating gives CATSRVGGTEYQETQYF.

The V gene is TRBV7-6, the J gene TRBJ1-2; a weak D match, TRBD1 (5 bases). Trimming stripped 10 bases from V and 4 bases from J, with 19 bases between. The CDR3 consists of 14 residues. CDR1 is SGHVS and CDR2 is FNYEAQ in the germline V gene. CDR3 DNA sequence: TGTGCCACCGGGATGGGGGTCCCGATCTATGGCTACACCTTC. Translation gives CATGMGVPIYGYTF. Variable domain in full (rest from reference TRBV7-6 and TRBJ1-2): GAGVSQSPRYKVTKRGQDVALRCDPISGHVSLYWYRQALGQGPEFLTYFNYEAQQDKSGLPNDRFSAERPEGSISTLTIQRTEQRDSAMYRCATGMGVPIYGYTFGSGTRLTVV.

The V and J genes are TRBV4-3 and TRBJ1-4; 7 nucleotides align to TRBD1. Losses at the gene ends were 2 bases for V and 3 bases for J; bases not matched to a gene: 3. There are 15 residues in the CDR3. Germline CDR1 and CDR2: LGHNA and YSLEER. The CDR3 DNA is TGCGCCAGCAGCCAACGACAGGGACCTAATGAAAAACTGTTTTTT. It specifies CASSQRQGPNEKLFF.

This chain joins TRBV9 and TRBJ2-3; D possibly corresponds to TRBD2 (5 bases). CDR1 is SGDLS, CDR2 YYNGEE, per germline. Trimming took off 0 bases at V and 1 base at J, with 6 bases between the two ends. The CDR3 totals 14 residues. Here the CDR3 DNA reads TGTGCCAGCAGCGTAGTGAGGGGCACAGATACGCAGTATTTT. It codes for CASSVVRGTDTQYF.

CDR3 in DNA: TGTGCCAGCAGCTTGGCCCGGGGGCACACTGAAGCTTTCTTT. It specifies CASSLARGHTEAFF. The chain uses TRBV5-5 and TRBJ1-1; D is perhaps TRBD1 (6 bases). Trimming removed 0 bases from V and 3 bases from J, with 9 bases in between. Germline loops: CDR1 SGHKS, CDR2 YYEKEE (reference sequence). The CDR3 sequence is 14 residues long.

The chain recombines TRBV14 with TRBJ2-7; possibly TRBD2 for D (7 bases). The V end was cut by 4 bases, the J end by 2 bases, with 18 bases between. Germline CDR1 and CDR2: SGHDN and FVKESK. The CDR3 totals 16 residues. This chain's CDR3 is CASSPLGAGATYEQYV. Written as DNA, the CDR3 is TGTGCCAGCAGCCCCTTAGGGGCGGGGGCTACCTACGAGCAGTACGTC.

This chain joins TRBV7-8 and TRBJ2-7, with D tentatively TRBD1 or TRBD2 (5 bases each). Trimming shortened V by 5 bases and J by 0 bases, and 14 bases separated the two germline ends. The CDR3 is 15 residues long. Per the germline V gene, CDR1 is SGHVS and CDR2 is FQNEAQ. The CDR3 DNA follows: TGTGCCAGCAGCCCCAGGGTAGACTACTCCTACGAGCAGTACGTC. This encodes CASSPRVDYSYEQYV.

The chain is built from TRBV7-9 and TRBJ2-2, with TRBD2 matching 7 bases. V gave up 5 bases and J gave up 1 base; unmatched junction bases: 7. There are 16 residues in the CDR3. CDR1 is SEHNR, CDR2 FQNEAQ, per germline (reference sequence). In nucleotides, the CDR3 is TGTGCCAGCAGCACACCCTTAGCGGGGAACACCGGGGAGCTGTTTTTT. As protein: CASSTPLAGNTGELFF. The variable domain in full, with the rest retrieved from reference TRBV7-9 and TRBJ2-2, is DTGVSQNPRHKITKRGQNVTFRCDPISEHNRLYWYRQTLGQGPEFLTYFQNEAQLEKSRLLSDRFSAERPKGSFSTLEIQRTEQGDSAMYLCASSTPLAGNTGELFFGEGSRLTVL.

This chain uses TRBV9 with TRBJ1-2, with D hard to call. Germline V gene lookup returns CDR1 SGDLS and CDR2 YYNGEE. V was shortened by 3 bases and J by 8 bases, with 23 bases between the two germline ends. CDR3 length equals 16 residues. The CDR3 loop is CASSGVTGPLTGGYTF. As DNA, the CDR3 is TGTGCCAGCAGCGGTGTGACCGGGCCACTCACGGGGGGCTACACCTTC.

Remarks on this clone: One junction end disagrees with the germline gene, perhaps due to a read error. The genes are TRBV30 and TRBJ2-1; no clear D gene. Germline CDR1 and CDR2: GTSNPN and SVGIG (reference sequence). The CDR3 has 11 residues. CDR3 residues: CAWSVDAEEFF. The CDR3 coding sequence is TGTGCCTGGAGTGTAGACGCTGAGGAGTTCTTC.